A single sample gave rise to the 26 T cell receptor beta chains below, sequenced in a study of PD-1 blockade in classical Hodgkin lymphoma. After autologous stem cell transplantation all patients relapsed, and prior brentuximab vedotin exposure differed between cohorts. The repertoire was sequenced with immunoSEQ multiplex PCR; TCRdb's copy has only in-frame clones and lacks some. The sample includes about 97,000 clones, approximately 80% seen only once; the top ten take roughly an eighth. Source: peripheral blood mononuclear cells (PBMCs), taken at baseline. All receptors come from a human donor with classical Hodgkin lymphoma.

The chain couples TRBV6-1 to TRBJ1-2; perhaps TRBD1 as D (5 bases). Germline CDR1 MNHNS, CDR2 SASEGT. This CDR3 contains 15 residues. The V end lost 0 bases, the J end lost 5 bases, and 13 bases lay between the germline ends. The CDR3 DNA is TGTGCCAGCAGTGAAGCGGTGGGGGGACCATATGGCTACACCTTC. Translating gives CASSEAVGGPYGYTF.

The J gene is TRBJ2-1, the V gene TRBV9; D call uncertain. This CDR3 has 14 residues. Germline V gives CDR1 SGDLS, CDR2 YYNGEE. Trimming pared 3 bases from V and 3 bases from J, leaving 10 bases between. The CDR3 region is CASSALASYNEQFF. The DNA of the CDR3 is TGTGCCAGCAGCGCACTGGCTAGCTACAATGAGCAGTTCTTC.

CDR3 loop: CASSESGARMNTEAFF. The CDR3 DNA sequence: TGTGCCAGCAGCGAATCAGGGGCACGGATGAACACTGAAGCTTTCTTT. This chain joins TRBV7-2 and TRBJ1-1, with D possibly being TRBD1 (6 bases). CDR3 length equals 16 residues. The germline gives CDR1 SGHTA, CDR2 FQGNSA. The V gene lost 5 bases and the J gene lost 0 bases, with 16 bases spanning the gap. Supplemented by reference TRBV7-2 and TRBJ1-1, the full variable domain reads GAGVSQSPSNKVTEKGKDVELRCDPISGHTALYWYRQSLGQGLEFLIYFQGNSAPDKSGLPSDRFSAERTGGSVSTLTIQRTQQEDSAVYLCASSESGARMNTEAFFGQGTRLTVV.

The chain joins TRBV6-1 to TRBJ2-2; D gene uncertain. V was trimmed by 3 bases and J by 9 bases, leaving 14 bases between them. This CDR3 comprises 14 residues. Germline values: CDR1 MNHNS, CDR2 SASEGT. The CDR3 DNA reads as TGTGCCAGCAGTGAGGACCCAGCTGTACGGGAGCTGTTTTTT. It encodes CASSEDPAVRELFF.

The chain joins TRBV21-1 to TRBJ2-2; TRBD1 reflects the table's D call only, with no check against the DNA. TRBV21-1 is deemed a pseudogene. CDR3 length: 20 amino acids. As DNA, the CDR3 is TGTGCCAGCAGCCCTCAATACAGCCCTAGGGGCCCTTTGGGCACCGGGGAGCTGTTTTTT. As protein: CASSPQYSPRGPLGTGELFF.

This chain joins TRBV29-1 and TRBJ2-4; 10 bases agree with TRBD2. V lost 5 bases, J lost 11 bases, and 3 bases stayed unmatched. The germline CDR1 and CDR2 sequences are SQVTM and ANQGSEA. This CDR3 is built from 11 residues. CDR3 in DNA: TGCAGCGTTACTAGCGGGAAATTTCAGTACTTC. Protein sequence: CSVTSGKFQYF. Supplemented by reference TRBV29-1 and TRBJ2-4, the full variable domain reads SAVISQKPSRDICQRGTSLTIQCQVDSQVTMMFWYRQQPGQSLTLIATANQGSEATYESGFVIDKFPISRPNLTFSTLTVSNMSPEDSSIYLCSVTSGKFQYFGAGTRLSVL.

V usage is TRBV27 and J usage is TRBJ2-2; D is uncertain. V gave up 1 base and J gave up 6 bases, with 6 bases separating them. The germline gives CDR1 MNHEY, CDR2 SMNVEV (reference sequence). The CDR3 consists of 13 residues. The CDR3 bases are TGTGCCAGCAGTTTATGGGGATCCGGGGAGCTGTTTTTT. This sequence encodes CASSLWGSGELFF.

This rearrangement joins TRBV27 to TRBJ1-3; D unresolved. This CDR3 region has 14 residues. Germline CDR1 and CDR2: MNHEY and SMNVEV (reference sequence). V was cut by 5 bases and J by 1 base, with 9 bases left in between. CDR3 region: CASSPFRSGNTIYF. As DNA, the CDR3 is TGTGCCAGCAGTCCATTCAGATCTGGAAACACCATATATTTT.

The chain carries TRBV28 and TRBJ1-4; possible D gene TRBD1, 5 bases. Germline V CDR1 and CDR2: MDHEN, SYDVKM. Between the trimmed V and J ends, which lost 6 bases and 4 bases, there was a span of 12 bases. This CDR3 is built from 14 residues. CDR3 amino acids: CASSLGVDNEKLFF. In nucleotides, the CDR3 is TGTGCCAGCAGCCTAGGGGTAGATAATGAAAAACTGTTTTTT.

This clone was observed once. This chain links TRBV5-1 with TRBJ2-2; D ambiguous. The CDR3 spans 12 residues. Per the germline V gene, CDR1 is SGHRS and CDR2 is YFSETQ. The ends were cut back, 3 bases at V and 6 bases at J, with 6 bases in the middle. CDR3 DNA sequence: TGCGCCAGCAGCTACAGCGCCGGGGAGCTGTTTTTT. As protein: CASSYSAGELFF.

The chain is built from TRBV29-1 and TRBJ2-3; D not certain. V was cut by 4 bases and J by 4 bases, with 9 bases left in between. Germline CDR1 is SQVTM and CDR2 is ANQGSEA. This CDR3 is built from 12 residues. The CDR3 region is CSVGAIADTQYF. Written as DNA, the CDR3 is TGCAGCGTTGGAGCGATCGCAGATACGCAGTATTTT.

The chain links TRBV7-6 to TRBJ1-3; D is possibly TRBD1 (6 bases). V gave up 2 bases and J gave up 2 bases, with 13 bases separating them. The germline gives CDR1 SGHVS, CDR2 FNYEAQ. The CDR3 is made up of 16 amino acids. The CDR3 region has the DNA TGTGCCAGCAGCTTAACACCAACAGGGACTGGAAACACCATATATTTT. This sequence encodes CASSLTPTGTGNTIYF.

This clone was found a few times. This chain connects TRBV29-1 to TRBJ2-7; D is ambiguous. Trimming took 4 bases from V and 0 from J, leaving 7 bases between them. Germline loops: CDR1 SQVTM, CDR2 ANQGSEA. The length of the CDR3 is 12 residues. CDR3 amino acids: CSVADGSYEQYF. DNA of the CDR3: TGCAGCGTTGCAGACGGCTCCTACGAGCAGTACTTC.

This chain connects TRBV5-1 to TRBJ1-1; D is unclear. The CDR3 extends over 14 amino acids. V was cut by 1 base and J by 1 base, with 8 bases left in between. Germline CDR1 and CDR2: SGHRS and YFSETQ. CDR3 bases: TGCGCCAGCAGCTTGATGCCGGAGAACACTGAAGCTTTCTTT. Translated, it gives CASSLMPENTEAFF.

This clone showed up just a few times. This chain connects TRBV6-5 to TRBJ1-1; 9 bases are shared with TRBD1. The CDR3 spans 15 residues. V shed 6 bases and J 0 bases; nucleotides not matched to a gene: 5. The germline V gene has CDR1 MNHEY and CDR2 SVGAGI. The CDR3 coding sequence is TGTGCCAGCAGGCTCGGGACAGGGTTGAACACTGAAGCTTTCTTT. Translation gives CASRLGTGLNTEAFF.

This chain connects TRBV11-2 to TRBJ2-5; no clear D gene. Germline CDR1 reads SGHAT; CDR2 reads FQNNGV. The CDR3 length is 13 residues. V gave up 0 bases and J gave up 5 bases, with 7 bases separating them. The CDR3 spells CASSLDLGETQYF. The CDR3 nucleotides are TGTGCCAGCAGCTTAGATCTCGGCGAGACCCAGTACTTC.

The J gene is TRBJ1-1, the V gene TRBV10-3, with D uncertain. Trimming cost V 2 bases and J 7 bases, with 14 bases left between them. The length of the CDR3 is 14 residues. Germline V gene lookup returns CDR1 ENHRY and CDR2 SYGVKD. The CDR3: CAISENLRGGEAFF. The CDR3 bases are TGTGCCATCAGTGAGAACCTCCGGGGAGGTGAAGCTTTCTTT.

CDR3 residues: CATLASSYNEQFF. In DNA form, the CDR3 reads TGTGCCACCTTAGCTTCGTCCTACAATGAGCAGTTCTTC. The chain recombines TRBV10-3 with TRBJ2-1; D is unresolved. Germline V gene sequence: CDR1 ENHRY, CDR2 SYGVKD. The length of the CDR3 is 13 residues. V was pared by 10 bases and J by 1 base, with 11 bases between.

The J gene is TRBJ1-2, the V gene TRBV4-1; a possible D gene is TRBD1 (6 bases). The V gene's germline CDR1 is MGHRA and CDR2 YSYEKL. This CDR3 is built from 12 residues. Deletions cut 5 bases from V and 9 bases from J, with 13 bases between. CDR3 coding DNA: TGCGCCAGCAGCGACGACAGGCCACGCTACACCTTC. Translated, it gives CASSDDRPRYTF.

This clone has more than one count but fewer than ten. The V call is TRBV6-1, the J call TRBJ1-5, with D perhaps TRBD1 (5 bases). The CDR3 is 14 residues long. V shed 4 bases and J shed 6 bases, with 13 bases lying between them. Germline CDR1 is MNHNS and CDR2 is SASEGT. CDR3 bases: TGTGCCAGCAGTGGAAGGGGAGCGGGTCAGCCCCAGCATTTT. This gives the protein CASSGRGAGQPQHF.

The rearrangement joins TRBV5-6 to TRBJ2-7; the D gene could be TRBD1 or TRBD2 (5 bases each). Germline-derived CDR1 and CDR2 are SGHDT and YYEEEE. The CDR3 loop spans 13 amino acids. Trimming removed 6 bases from V and 0 bases from J, with 10 bases in between. DNA of the CDR3: TGTGCCAGCAAGGGGACGGCCTCCTACGAGCAGTACTTC. Protein product: CASKGTASYEQYF. The complete variable domain, with remaining parts taken from reference TRBV5-6 and TRBJ2-7, reads DAGVTQSPTHLIKTRGQQVTLRCSPKSGHDTVSWYQQALGQGPQFIFQYYEEEERQRGNFPDRFSGHQFPNYSSELNVNALLLGDSALYLCASKGTASYEQYFGPGTRLTVT.

With respect to this clone: The sample carries other DNA sequences with the same CDR3. The chain recombines TRBV18 with TRBJ2-5; D gene ambiguous. The V gene's germline CDR1 is KGHSH and CDR2 LQKENI. This CDR3 contains 11 residues. V lost 5 bases to trimming and J lost 3 bases, with 4 bases between them. CDR3 in DNA: TGTGCCAGCTCATCTAAAGAGACCCAGTACTTC. Translated: CASSSKETQYF.

The chain carries TRBV2 and TRBJ2-3; the D gene is possibly TRBD2 (5 bases). Germline CDR1 is SNHLY and CDR2 is FYNNEI. CDR3 size: 14 residues. Trimming took 8 bases from V and 3 from J, leaving 15 bases between them. CDR3 loop: CASLGSIITDTQYF. For the CDR3, the DNA is TGTGCCAGCCTTGGGAGCATCATTACAGATACGCAGTATTTT.

This chain links TRBV5-6 with TRBJ1-2; D might be TRBD1 (5 bases). Germline V gives CDR1 SGHDT, CDR2 YYEEEE. The CDR3 is 12 residues long. V lost 8 bases and J 1 base, leaving 9 bases between the germline ends. CDR3 sequence: CASNRFNYGYTF. In nucleotides, the CDR3 is TGTGCCAGTAACAGGTTTAACTATGGCTACACCTTC.

The rearrangement joins TRBV5-6 to TRBJ1-1; D is uncertain. V shed 3 bases and J shed 3 bases, with 9 bases lying between them. CDR1 is SGHDT, CDR2 YYEEEE, per germline. CDR3 size: 13 residues. The CDR3 sequence: CASSYLSYTEAFF. As DNA, the CDR3 is TGTGCCAGCAGCTACCTCAGCTACACTGAAGCTTTCTTT.

The count of this clone is one. The chain couples TRBV7-6 to TRBJ2-7; either TRBD1 or TRBD2 may fit D (5 bases each). Germline CDR1 is SGHVS and CDR2 is FNYEAQ. The CDR3 totals 12 residues. V dropped 2 bases and J dropped 5 bases, with 7 bases sitting between them. CDR3 protein: CASSLMGHEQYF. CDR3 coding DNA: TGTGCCAGCAGCTTAATGGGACACGAGCAGTACTTC.